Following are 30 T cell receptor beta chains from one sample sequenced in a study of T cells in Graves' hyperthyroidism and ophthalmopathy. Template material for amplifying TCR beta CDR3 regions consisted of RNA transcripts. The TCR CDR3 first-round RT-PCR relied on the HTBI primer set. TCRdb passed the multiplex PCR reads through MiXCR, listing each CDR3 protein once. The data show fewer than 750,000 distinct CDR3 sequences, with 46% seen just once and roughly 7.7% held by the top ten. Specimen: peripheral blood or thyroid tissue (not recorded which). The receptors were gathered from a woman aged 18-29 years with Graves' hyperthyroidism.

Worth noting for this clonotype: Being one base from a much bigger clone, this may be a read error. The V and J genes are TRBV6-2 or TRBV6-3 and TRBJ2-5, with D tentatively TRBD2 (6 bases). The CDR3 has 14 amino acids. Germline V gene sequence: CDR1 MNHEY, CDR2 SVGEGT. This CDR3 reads CAGSYLAGGETQYF. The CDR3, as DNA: TGTGCCGGCAGTTACCTCGCAGGAGGGGAGACCCAGTACTTC.

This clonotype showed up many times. The CDR3 reads CSVAVNNEKLFF. The CDR3, as DNA: TGCAGCGTGGCAGTGAATAATGAAAAACTGTTTTTT. The chain couples TRBV29-1 to TRBJ1-4, with unresolved D. V was pared by 6 bases and J by 4 bases, with 9 bases between. The CDR3 contains 12 residues. Germline V gene data show CDR1 as SQVTM and CDR2 as ANQGSEA.

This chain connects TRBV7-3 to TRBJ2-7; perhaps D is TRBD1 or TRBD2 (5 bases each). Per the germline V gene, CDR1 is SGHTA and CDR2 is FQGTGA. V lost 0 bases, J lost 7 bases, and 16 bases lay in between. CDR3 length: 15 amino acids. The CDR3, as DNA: TGTGCCAGCAGCTTAACGGGACCATTTGTCAATGAGCAGTACTTC. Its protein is CASSLTGPFVNEQYF.

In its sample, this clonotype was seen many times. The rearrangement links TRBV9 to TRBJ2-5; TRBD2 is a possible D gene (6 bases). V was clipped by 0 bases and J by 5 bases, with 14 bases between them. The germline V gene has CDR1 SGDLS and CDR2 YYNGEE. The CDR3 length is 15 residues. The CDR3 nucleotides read TGTGCCAGCAGCGTAGACCCGGGAGCTAGGGAGACCCAGTACTTC. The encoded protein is CASSVDPGARETQYF.

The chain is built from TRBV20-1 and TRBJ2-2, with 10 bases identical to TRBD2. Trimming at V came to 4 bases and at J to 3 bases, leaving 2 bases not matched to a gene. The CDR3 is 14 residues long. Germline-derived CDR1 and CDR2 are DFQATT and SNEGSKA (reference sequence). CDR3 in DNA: TGCAGTGCTACTAGCGGGAGAGACACCGGGGAGCTGTTTTTT. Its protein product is CSATSGRDTGELFF.

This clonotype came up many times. This CDR3 reads CSARDLAPGQVSYEQYF. The CDR3 DNA reads as TGCAGTGCTAGAGATTTGGCCCCGGGACAGGTATCCTACGAGCAGTACTTC. This rearrangement joins TRBV20-1 to TRBJ2-7; 8 bases are a match to TRBD1. V lost 0 bases, J lost 1 base, and 11 bases stayed unmatched. The CDR3 loop spans 17 amino acids. From germline, CDR1 is DFQATT and CDR2 SNEGSKA (reference sequence).

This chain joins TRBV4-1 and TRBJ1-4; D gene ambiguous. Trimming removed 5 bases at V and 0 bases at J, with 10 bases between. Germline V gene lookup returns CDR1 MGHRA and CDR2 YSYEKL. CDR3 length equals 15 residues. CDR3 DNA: TGCGCCAGCAGCGGCTCGTGGTCAACTAATGAAAAACTGTTTTTT. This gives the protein CASSGSWSTNEKLFF.

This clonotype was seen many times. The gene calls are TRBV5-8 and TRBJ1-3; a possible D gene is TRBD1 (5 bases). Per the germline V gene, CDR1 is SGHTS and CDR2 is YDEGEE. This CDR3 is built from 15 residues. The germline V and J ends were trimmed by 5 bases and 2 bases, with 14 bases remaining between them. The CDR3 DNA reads TGTGCCAGCAGGGTTGAGCTGGACACTGGAAACACCATATATTTT. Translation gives CASRVELDTGNTIYF. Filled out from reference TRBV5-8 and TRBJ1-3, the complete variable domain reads EAGVTQSPTHLIKTRGQQATLRCSPISGHTSVYWYQQALGLGLQFLLWYDEGEERNRGNFPPRFSGRQFPNYSSELNVNALELEDSALYLCASRVELDTGNTIYFGEGSWLTVV.

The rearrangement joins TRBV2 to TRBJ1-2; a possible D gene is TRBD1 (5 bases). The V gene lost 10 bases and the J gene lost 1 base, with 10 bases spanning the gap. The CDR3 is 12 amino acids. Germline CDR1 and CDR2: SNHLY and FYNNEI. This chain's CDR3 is CAMDNDNYGYTF. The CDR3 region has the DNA TGTGCCATGGACAATGATAACTATGGCTACACCTTC.

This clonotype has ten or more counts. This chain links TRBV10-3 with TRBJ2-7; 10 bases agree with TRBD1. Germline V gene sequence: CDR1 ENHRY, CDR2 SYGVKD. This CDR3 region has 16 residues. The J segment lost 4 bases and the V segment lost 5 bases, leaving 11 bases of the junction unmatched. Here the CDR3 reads CAISQGGTGESYEQYF. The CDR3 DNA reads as TGTGCCATCAGTCAGGGGGGGACAGGGGAATCGTACGAGCAGTACTTC.

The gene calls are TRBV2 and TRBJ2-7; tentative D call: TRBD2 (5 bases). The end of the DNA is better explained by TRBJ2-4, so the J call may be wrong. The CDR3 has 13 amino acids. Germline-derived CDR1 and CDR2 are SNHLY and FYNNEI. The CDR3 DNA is TGTGCCAGCAGTGACGGACTCAAAAACATTCAGTACTTC. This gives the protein CASSDGLKNIQYF.

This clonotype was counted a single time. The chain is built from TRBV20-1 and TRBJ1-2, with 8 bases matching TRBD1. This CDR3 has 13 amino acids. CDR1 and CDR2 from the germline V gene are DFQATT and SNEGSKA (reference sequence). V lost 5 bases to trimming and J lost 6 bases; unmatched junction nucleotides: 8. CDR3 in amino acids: CSARTGPFHGYTF. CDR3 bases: TGCAGTGCTCGGACAGGGCCATTTCATGGCTACACCTTC.

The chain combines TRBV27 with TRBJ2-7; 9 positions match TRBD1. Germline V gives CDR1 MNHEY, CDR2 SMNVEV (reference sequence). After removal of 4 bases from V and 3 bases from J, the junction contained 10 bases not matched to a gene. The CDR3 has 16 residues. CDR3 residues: CASSYRTGTGYYEQYF. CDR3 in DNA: TGTGCCAGCAGTTACCGTACCGGGACAGGGTACTACGAGCAGTACTTC.

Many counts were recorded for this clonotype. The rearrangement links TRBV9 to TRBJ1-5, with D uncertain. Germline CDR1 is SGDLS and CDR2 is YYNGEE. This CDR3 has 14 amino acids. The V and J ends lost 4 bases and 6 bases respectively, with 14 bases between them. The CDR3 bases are TGTGCCAGCAGCCTACATAGGTCCGGTCAGCCCCAGCATTTT. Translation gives CASSLHRSGQPQHF.

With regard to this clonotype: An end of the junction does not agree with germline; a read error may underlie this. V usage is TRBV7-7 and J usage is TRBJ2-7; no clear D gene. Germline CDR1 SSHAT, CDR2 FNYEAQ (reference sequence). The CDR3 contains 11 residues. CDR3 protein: CASSPGSEQYF. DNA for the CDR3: TGTGCTAGCAGCCCAGGTAGCGAGCAGTACTTC.

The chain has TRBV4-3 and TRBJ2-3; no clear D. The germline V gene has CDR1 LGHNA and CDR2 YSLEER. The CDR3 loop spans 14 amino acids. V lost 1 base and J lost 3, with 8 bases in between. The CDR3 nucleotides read TGCGCCAGCAGCCAAGGTCAAAGAACAGATACGCAGTATTTT. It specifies CASSQGQRTDTQYF.

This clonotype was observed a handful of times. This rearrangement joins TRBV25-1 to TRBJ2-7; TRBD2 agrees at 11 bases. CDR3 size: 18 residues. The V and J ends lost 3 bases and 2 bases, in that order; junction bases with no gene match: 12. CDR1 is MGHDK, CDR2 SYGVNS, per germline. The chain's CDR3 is CASSDPVGATSGTYEQYF. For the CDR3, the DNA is TGTGCCAGCAGTGACCCCGTAGGGGCGACTAGCGGGACCTACGAGCAGTACTTC.

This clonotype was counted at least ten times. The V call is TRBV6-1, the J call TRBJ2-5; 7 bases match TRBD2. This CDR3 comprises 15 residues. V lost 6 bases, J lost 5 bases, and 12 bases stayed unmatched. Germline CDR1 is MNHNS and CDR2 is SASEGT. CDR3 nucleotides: TGTGCCAGCAGGGCCCTAGCGGAAGGGAAGGAGACCCAGTACTTC. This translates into CASRALAEGKETQYF.

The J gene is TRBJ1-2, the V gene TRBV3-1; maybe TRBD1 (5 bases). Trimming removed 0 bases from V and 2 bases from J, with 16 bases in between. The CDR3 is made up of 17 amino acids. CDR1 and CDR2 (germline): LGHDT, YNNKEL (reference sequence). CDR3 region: CASSQELGQGLNYGYTF. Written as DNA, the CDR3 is TGTGCCAGCAGCCAAGAGTTGGGGCAGGGACTAAACTATGGCTACACCTTC.

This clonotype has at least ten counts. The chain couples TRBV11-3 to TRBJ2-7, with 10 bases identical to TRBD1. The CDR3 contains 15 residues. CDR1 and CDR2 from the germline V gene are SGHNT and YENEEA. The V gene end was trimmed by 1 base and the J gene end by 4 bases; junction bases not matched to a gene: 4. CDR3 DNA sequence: TGTGCCAGCAGCTTAGGAGGGACAGGGGATTACGAGCAGTACTTC. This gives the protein CASSLGGTGDYEQYF.

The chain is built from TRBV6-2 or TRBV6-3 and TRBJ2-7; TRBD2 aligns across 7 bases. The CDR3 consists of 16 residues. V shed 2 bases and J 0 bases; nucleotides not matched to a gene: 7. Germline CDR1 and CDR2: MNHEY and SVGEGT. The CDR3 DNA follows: TGTGCCAGCAGTTACCTCAGCGGGGTAAGCTCCTACGAGCAGTACTTC. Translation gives CASSYLSGVSSYEQYF.

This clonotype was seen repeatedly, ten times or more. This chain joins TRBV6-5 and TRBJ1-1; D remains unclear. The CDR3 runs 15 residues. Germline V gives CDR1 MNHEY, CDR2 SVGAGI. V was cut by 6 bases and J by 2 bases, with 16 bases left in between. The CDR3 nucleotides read TGTGCCAGCAGCGGTGGGTCCCTAGAAAACACTGAAGCTTTCTTT. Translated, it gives CASSGGSLENTEAFF.

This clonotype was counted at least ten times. CDR3 amino acids: CASSEQGFETQYF. The CDR3 nucleotides are TGTGCCAGCAGCGAACAGGGTTTCGAGACCCAGTACTTC. The chain carries TRBV7-2 and TRBJ2-5; D is possibly TRBD1 (6 bases). This CDR3 is built from 13 residues. V was trimmed by 5 bases and J by 5 bases, leaving 12 bases between them. The germline gives CDR1 SGHTA, CDR2 FQGNSA.

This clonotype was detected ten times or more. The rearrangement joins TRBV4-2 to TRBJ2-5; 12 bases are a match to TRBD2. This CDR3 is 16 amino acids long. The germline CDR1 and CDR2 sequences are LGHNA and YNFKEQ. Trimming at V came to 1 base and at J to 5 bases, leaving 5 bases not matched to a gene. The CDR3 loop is CASSQGTSGIDETQYF. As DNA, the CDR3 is TGTGCCAGCAGCCAAGGGACTAGCGGGATTGACGAGACCCAGTACTTC.

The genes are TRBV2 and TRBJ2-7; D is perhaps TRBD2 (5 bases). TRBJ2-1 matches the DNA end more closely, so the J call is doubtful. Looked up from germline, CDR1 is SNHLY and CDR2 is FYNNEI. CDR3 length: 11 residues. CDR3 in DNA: TGTGCCAGCAATCGGGGTAATGAGCAGTTCTTC. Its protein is CASNRGNEQFF.

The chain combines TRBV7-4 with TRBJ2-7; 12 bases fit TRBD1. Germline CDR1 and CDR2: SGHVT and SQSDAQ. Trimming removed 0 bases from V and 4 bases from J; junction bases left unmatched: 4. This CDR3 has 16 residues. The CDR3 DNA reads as TGTGCCAGCAGCTTAGCCGGGACAGGGGGCTATTACGAGCAGTACTTC. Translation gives CASSLAGTGGYYEQYF.

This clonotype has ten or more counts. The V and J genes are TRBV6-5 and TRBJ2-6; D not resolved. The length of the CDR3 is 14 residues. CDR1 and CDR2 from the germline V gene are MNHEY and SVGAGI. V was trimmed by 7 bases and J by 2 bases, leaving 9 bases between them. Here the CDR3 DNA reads TGTGCCAGCACCCCTCAGGCTGGGGCCAACGTCCTGACTTTC. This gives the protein CASTPQAGANVLTF.

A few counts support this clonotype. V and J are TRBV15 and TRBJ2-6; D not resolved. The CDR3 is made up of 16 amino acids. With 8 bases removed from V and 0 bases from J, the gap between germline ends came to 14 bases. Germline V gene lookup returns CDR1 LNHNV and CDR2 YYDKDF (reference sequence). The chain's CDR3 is CATDNGRVSGANVLTF. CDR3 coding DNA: TGTGCCACCGATAACGGACGTGTCTCTGGGGCCAACGTCCTGACTTTC.

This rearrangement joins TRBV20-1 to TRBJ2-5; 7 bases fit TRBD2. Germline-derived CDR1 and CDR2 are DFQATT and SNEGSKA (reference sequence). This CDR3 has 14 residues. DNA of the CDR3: TGCAGCGTAACCCCGGGAGGAACTGAAGAGACCCAGTACTTC. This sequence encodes CSVTPGGTEETQYF.

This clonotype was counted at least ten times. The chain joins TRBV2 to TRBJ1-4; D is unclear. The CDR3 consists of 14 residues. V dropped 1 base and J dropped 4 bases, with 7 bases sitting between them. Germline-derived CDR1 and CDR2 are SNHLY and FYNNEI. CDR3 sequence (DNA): TGTGCCAGCAGTGAAGACAGAAATAATGAAAAACTGTTTTTT. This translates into CASSEDRNNEKLFF. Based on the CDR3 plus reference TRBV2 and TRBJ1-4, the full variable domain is EPEVTQTPSHQVTQMGQEVILRCVPISNHLYFYWYRQILGQKVEFLVSFYNNEISEKSEIFDDQFSVERPDGSNFTLKIRSTKLEDSAMYFCASSEDRNNEKLFFGSGTQLSVL.